This entry concerns a single T cell receptor (beta chain). This sample is part of a study of blood T cell repertoires in COVID-19. For the study at large: The samples span acute and convalescent COVID-19 from the United States, Italy and Spain.

Method: immunoSEQ multiplex PCR; TCRdb's copy keeps in-frame clones and lacks some. The sample comprises over 150,000 clones, just under 85% of which are singletons, and approximately 2.6% rests with the top ten. There are 14 residues in the CDR3. Trimming cost V 2 bases and J 4 bases, with 10 bases left between them. Germline V gene sequence: CDR1 MNHEY, CDR2 SVGEGT. The chain carries TRBV6-2 or TRBV6-3 and TRBJ2-3; maybe TRBD1 (5 bases). Sequenced material: peripheral blood. The clonotype originates from a woman aged 80 or over with COVID-19, enrolled during active disease. CDR3 sequence (DNA): TGTGCCAGCAGTTACCCGGACATTGCAGATACGCAGTATTTT. Encoded protein: CASSYPDIADTQYF.